This T cell receptor beta chain was identified during a study of Ad26.COV2.S vaccination and SARS-CoV-2 variants. In germline, CDR1 is SGHVS, CDR2 FQNEAQ. With 5 bases removed from V and 7 bases from J, the gap between germline ends came to 20 bases. The CDR3 has 15 amino acids. As regards this clone: Its antigen is not identified.

Findings of the study overall: Responses of spike-specific T cells (both CD8+ and CD4+) reportedly showed substantial breadth after vaccination. Greater spike-specific TCR breadth was seen in vaccine recipients than in placebo recipients. Vaccinees and placebo recipients showed similar non-spike TCR breadth. Researchers cautioned that TCR breadth and depth analyses may have underestimated total T cell responses.

The data were produced by immunoSEQ multiplex PCR, yet TCRdb's version contains in-frame clones alone and is incomplete. This table holds about 350,000 clones, around 92% found once. Sequencing used peripheral blood, obtained after recovery from COVID-19. The origin of this receptor is a human donor who had recovered from COVID-19. This chain joins TRBV7-8 and TRBJ1-1; D ambiguous. CDR3 loop: CASSPLAGNKLEAFF. In nucleotides, the CDR3 is TGTGCCAGCAGCCCTTTGGCGGGCAATAAGCTTGAAGCTTTCTTT.